These 27 T cell receptor beta chains originate from one sample sequenced in a study of T cell responses to AZD1222 COVID-19 vaccine. The repertoire was sequenced with immunoSEQ multiplex PCR; TCRdb's copy has only in-frame clones and lacks some. The table has 210,000 or so clones, about 94% seen once; the top ten hold approximately 1.5%. Material: peripheral blood, obtained 28 days after the second dose of the MenACWY control vaccine. Receptors were obtained from an adult who received the MenACWY meningococcal vaccine as a control.

The chain has TRBV19 and TRBJ2-1; 8 bases align to TRBD1. The germline V gene has CDR1 LNHDA and CDR2 SQIVND (reference sequence). With 4 bases clipped from V and 9 bases from J, the junction kept 2 bases outside the gene matches. The CDR3 extends over 12 amino acids. The chain's CDR3 is CASSRQGPEQFF. CDR3 bases: TGTGCCAGTAGTAGACAGGGGCCTGAGCAGTTCTTC.

The chain uses TRBV28 and TRBJ1-3; the D gene is possibly TRBD1 (5 bases). The CDR3 covers 14 residues. Germline CDR1 reads MDHEN; CDR2 reads SYDVKM. V was cut by 6 bases and J by 2 bases, with 11 bases left in between. This CDR3 is CASRTRGAGNTIYF. CDR3 nucleotide sequence: TGTGCCAGCAGAACGAGGGGAGCTGGAAACACCATATATTTT. Full variable domain (outside the CDR3, taken from reference TRBV28 and TRBJ1-3): DVKVTQSSRYLVKRTGEKVFLECVQDMDHENMFWYRQDPGLGLRLIYFSYDVKMKEKGDIPEGYSVSREKKERFSLILESASTNQTSMYLCASRTRGAGNTIYFGEGSWLTVV.

The chain has TRBV27 and TRBJ1-6; D is undetermined. The CDR3 has 15 amino acids. V lost 5 bases and J 5 bases, leaving 13 bases between the germline ends. Germline values: CDR1 MNHEY, CDR2 SMNVEV (reference sequence). CDR3 nucleotide sequence: TGTGCCAGCAGTCCCCGGGGAATGAATAATTCACCCCTCCACTTT. It codes for CASSPRGMNNSPLHF.

V usage is TRBV27 and J usage is TRBJ2-7; the match to TRBD2 covers 8 bases. The CDR3 extends over 12 amino acids. CDR1 MNHEY and CDR2 SMNVEV come from the germline V gene (reference sequence). The CDR3 nucleotides read TGTGCTTCCAGCGGGAGTGGGGCCGAGCAGTACTTC. Its translation: CASSGSGAEQYF.

Here the CDR3 reads CASSLARTGSNEKLFF. CDR3 bases: TGTGCCAGCAGCTTAGCCCGGACAGGGTCTAATGAAAAACTGTTTTTT. This sequence joins TRBV7-2 and TRBJ1-4, with 8 nucleotides matching TRBD1. The trim removed 0 bases at V and 3 bases at J, leaving 3 bases unmatched. Germline loops: CDR1 SGHTA, CDR2 FQGNSA. This CDR3 spans 16 amino acids.

V is TRBV2 and J is TRBJ2-1; 13 bases are shared with TRBD2. Germline V gene lookup returns CDR1 SNHLY and CDR2 FYNNEI. This CDR3 is built from 15 residues. V was clipped by 7 bases and J by 10 bases; unmatched bases: 10. CDR3 region: CASTSTSGGAGEQFF. CDR3 DNA sequence: TGTGCCAGCACTTCCACTAGCGGGGGGGCCGGGGAGCAGTTCTTC.

V is TRBV3-1 (or the pseudogene TRBV3-2) and J is TRBJ2-7; no clear D. CDR1 LGHDT and CDR2 YNNKEL come from the germline V gene (reference sequence). Trimming removed 1 base at V and 4 bases at J, with 8 bases between. This CDR3 contains 13 residues. The CDR3 sequence: CASSQADEYEQYF. The CDR3 DNA reads TGTGCCAGCAGCCAAGCTGACGAATACGAGCAGTACTTC.

The chain carries TRBV12-3 or TRBV12-4 and TRBJ2-3; the D gene could be TRBD1 or TRBD2 (5 bases each). The CDR3 spans 13 residues. V was shortened by 6 bases and J by 4 bases, with 11 bases between the two germline ends. DNA of the CDR3: TGTGCCAGCAGGGGGGACGCGGCAGATACGCAGTATTTT. Its protein is CASRGDAADTQYF.

This clone was seen once. V usage is TRBV19 and J usage is TRBJ1-3; weak D call: TRBD1 (6 bases). Looked up from germline, CDR1 is LNHDA and CDR2 is SQIVND (reference sequence). The V end was cut by 7 bases, the J end by 3 bases, with 10 bases between. This CDR3 region has 13 residues. In DNA form, the CDR3 reads TGTGCCAGTACACGGACAGATGGAAACACCATATATTTT. It codes for CASTRTDGNTIYF.

This chain joins TRBV30 and TRBJ2-7, with D possibly TRBD1 on 5 matching bases. CDR3 length equals 12 residues. V dropped 2 bases and J dropped 4 bases, with 9 bases sitting between them. The germline gives CDR1 GTSNPN, CDR2 SVGIG (reference sequence). This CDR3 is CAWSPQGYEQYF. In nucleotides, the CDR3 is TGTGCCTGGAGTCCCCAGGGTTACGAGCAGTACTTC.

On this clone: Other DNA variants within this sample encode the same CDR3. The CDR3 coding sequence is TGTGCCAGCAGCGGGCAGGGATACGAGCAGTACTTC. This codes for CASSGQGYEQYF. The chain links TRBV9 to TRBJ2-7; D is perhaps TRBD1 (5 bases). CDR3 size: 12 residues. Germline lookup yields CDR1 SGDLS and CDR2 YYNGEE. The V end lost 3 bases, the J end lost 4 bases, and 8 bases lay between the germline ends.

This chain uses TRBV6-2 or TRBV6-3 with TRBJ2-1; 7 positions match TRBD1. Trimming removed 6 bases from V and 3 bases from J; junction bases left unmatched: 11. Germline lookup yields CDR1 MNHEY and CDR2 SVGEGT. The CDR3 totals 16 residues. The DNA for the CDR3 is TGTGCCAGCAGGCCTATCCGGGACAGAGTCTACAATGAGCAGTTCTTC. It codes for CASRPIRDRVYNEQFF.

To note about this clone: At one end the junction does not follow the germline gene, possibly because of a read error. The chain combines TRBV7-7 with TRBJ2-5; D call uncertain. The CDR3 loop spans 17 amino acids. Germline-derived CDR1 and CDR2 are SSHAT and FNYEAQ (reference sequence). The CDR3 reads CASSLGPSVGMDETQYF. The CDR3 region has the DNA TGTGCTAGCAGCTTAGGACCATCCGTCGGCATGGATGAGACCCAGTACTTC.

V gene TRBV28 combines with J gene TRBJ1-4, with a weak D call TRBD1 (6 bases). The V and J ends lost 4 bases and 4 bases respectively, with 13 bases between them. The germline gives CDR1 MDHEN, CDR2 SYDVKM. The CDR3 runs to 15 residues. DNA for the CDR3: TGTGCCAGCAGTTATCGGACAGCTCTTAATGAAAAACTGTTTTTT. It is translated as CASSYRTALNEKLFF.

J is TRBJ2-2 and V is TRBV5-1, with D perhaps TRBD2 (5 bases). The ends were cut back, 0 bases at V and 0 bases at J, with 12 bases in the middle. This CDR3 region has 17 residues. Germline V gene lookup returns CDR1 SGHRS and CDR2 YFSETQ. The CDR3: CASSLDGPAANTGELFF. The CDR3 DNA follows: TGCGCCAGCAGCTTGGATGGGCCAGCGGCGAACACCGGGGAGCTGTTTTTT.

This chain uses TRBV5-1 with TRBJ1-1; D is uncertain. This CDR3 region has 13 residues. Trimming took off 0 bases at V and 7 bases at J, with 10 bases between the two ends. CDR1 and CDR2 (germline): SGHRS, YFSETQ. The CDR3 spells CASSLGVDGEAFF. The CDR3 coding sequence is TGCGCCAGCAGCTTGGGTGTAGACGGTGAAGCTTTCTTT.

The V call is TRBV7-6, the J call TRBJ2-2; no firm D call. CDR3 length: 11 amino acids. Germline V CDR1 and CDR2: SGHVS, FNYEAQ. V lost 8 bases and J 9 bases, leaving 10 bases between the germline ends. The CDR3 DNA follows: TGTGCCAGCGGAATTGGGAGGGAGCTGTTTTTT. Encoded protein: CASGIGRELFF.

This chain links TRBV28 with TRBJ2-5; 7 bases fit TRBD2. Germline-derived CDR1 and CDR2 are MDHEN and SYDVKM. The CDR3 consists of 14 residues. The J segment lost 4 bases and the V segment lost 8 bases, leaving 10 bases of the junction unmatched. The chain's CDR3 is CASGDSSGGETQYF. In DNA, the CDR3 is TGTGCCAGCGGTGACTCCTCGGGGGGAGAGACCCAGTACTTC.

V is TRBV29-1 and J is TRBJ2-3, with 11 bases matching TRBD2. With 2 bases clipped from V and 7 bases from J, the junction kept 11 bases outside the gene matches. CDR1 is SQVTM, CDR2 ANQGSEA, per germline. The CDR3 covers 16 residues. DNA for the CDR3: TGCAGCGTTGAACCTCCGATAGCGGGGGGGCCTTATACGCAGTATTTT. This translates into CSVEPPIAGGPYTQYF.

V gene TRBV18 combines with J gene TRBJ1-6; D is unclear. Trimming stripped 3 bases from V and 7 bases from J, with 7 bases between. Looked up from germline, CDR1 is KGHSH and CDR2 is LQKENI. The CDR3 runs 13 residues. CDR3 protein: CASSPDRNSPLHF. CDR3 coding DNA: TGTGCCAGCTCACCCGACCGAAATTCACCCCTCCACTTT. Supplemented by reference TRBV18 and TRBJ1-6, the full variable domain reads NAGVMQNPRHLVRRRGQEARLRCSPMKGHSHVYWYRQLPEEGLKFMVYLQKENIIDESGMPKERFSAEFPKEGPSILRIQQVVRGDSAAYFCASSPDRNSPLHFGNGTRLTVT.

The rearrangement links TRBV6-1 to TRBJ2-7; D is unclear. Looked up from germline, CDR1 is MNHNS and CDR2 is SASEGT. Trimming pared 2 bases from V and 0 bases from J, leaving 11 bases between. The CDR3 is 15 amino acids. CDR3 DNA: TGTGCCAGCAGTGAATACCCTACCCTCTCCTACGAGCAGTACTTC. As protein: CASSEYPTLSYEQYF.

The chain employs TRBV10-3 and TRBJ1-6; possibly TRBD1 for D (5 bases). CDR1 is ENHRY and CDR2 is SYGVKD in the germline V gene. Trimming cost V 3 bases and J 5 bases, with 11 bases left between them. This CDR3 contains 15 residues. This CDR3 is CAISEWGTDNSPLHF. In DNA, the CDR3 is TGTGCCATCAGTGAATGGGGGACGGATAATTCACCCCTCCACTTT.

This sequence joins TRBV5-5 and TRBJ1-2; no clear D gene. Germline CDR1 SGHKS, CDR2 YYEKEE (reference sequence). V was pared by 0 bases and J by 6 bases, with 12 bases between. This CDR3 has 14 residues. The CDR3, as DNA: TGTGCCAGCAGCTTGGACACGTCTAGAAATGGCTACACCTTC. Amino acid sequence: CASSLDTSRNGYTF. The variable domain in full, completed from reference TRBV5-5 and TRBJ1-2, reads DAGVTQSPTHLIKTRGQQVTLRCSPISGHKSVSWYQQVLGQGPQFIFQYYEKEERGRGNFPDRFSARQFPNYSSELNVNALLLGDSALYLCASSLDTSRNGYTFGSGTRLTVV.

The chain combines TRBV4-2 with TRBJ2-7; the match to TRBD2 covers 9 bases. With V trimmed by 4 bases and J by 0 bases, 13 bases remained unmatched. In germline, CDR1 is LGHNA, CDR2 YNFKEQ. The length of the CDR3 is 18 residues. CDR3 nucleotide sequence: TGTGCCAGCAGCCTCCTGGGGACTAGCCGAAGGAGCTCCTACGAGCAGTACTTC. It specifies CASSLLGTSRRSSYEQYF.

This clone was seen a single time. The V gene is TRBV28, the J gene TRBJ2-3; no clear D gene. Germline V gene sequence: CDR1 MDHEN, CDR2 SYDVKM. This CDR3 comprises 13 residues. V lost 4 bases and J lost 2, with 7 bases in between. CDR3: CASSSTDTDTQYF. CDR3 nucleotide sequence: TGTGCCAGCAGTTCCACGGACACAGATACGCAGTATTTT. Full variable domain (outside the CDR3, taken from reference TRBV28 and TRBJ2-3): DVKVTQSSRYLVKRTGEKVFLECVQDMDHENMFWYRQDPGLGLRLIYFSYDVKMKEKGDIPEGYSVSREKKERFSLILESASTNQTSMYLCASSSTDTDTQYFGPGTRLTVL.

CDR3 DNA: TGTGCCAGCAGCGGAGCGGGGGGGCCAGGTGAGACCCAGTACTTC. Amino acid sequence: CASSGAGGPGETQYF. This rearrangement joins TRBV9 to TRBJ2-5; the match to TRBD2 covers 10 bases. With V trimmed by 3 bases and J by 5 bases, 7 bases remained unmatched. This CDR3 is built from 15 residues. CDR1 and CDR2 (germline): SGDLS, YYNGEE.

V usage is TRBV19 and J usage is TRBJ1-4; D perhaps matches TRBD1 (6 bases). V was shortened by 10 bases and J by 5 bases, with 14 bases between the two germline ends. This CDR3 is 13 amino acids long. CDR1 is LNHDA, CDR2 SQIVND, per germline (reference sequence). The CDR3 here is CATEGGPNEKLFF. In DNA, the CDR3 is TGTGCCACAGAAGGGGGGCCAAATGAAAAACTGTTTTTT.